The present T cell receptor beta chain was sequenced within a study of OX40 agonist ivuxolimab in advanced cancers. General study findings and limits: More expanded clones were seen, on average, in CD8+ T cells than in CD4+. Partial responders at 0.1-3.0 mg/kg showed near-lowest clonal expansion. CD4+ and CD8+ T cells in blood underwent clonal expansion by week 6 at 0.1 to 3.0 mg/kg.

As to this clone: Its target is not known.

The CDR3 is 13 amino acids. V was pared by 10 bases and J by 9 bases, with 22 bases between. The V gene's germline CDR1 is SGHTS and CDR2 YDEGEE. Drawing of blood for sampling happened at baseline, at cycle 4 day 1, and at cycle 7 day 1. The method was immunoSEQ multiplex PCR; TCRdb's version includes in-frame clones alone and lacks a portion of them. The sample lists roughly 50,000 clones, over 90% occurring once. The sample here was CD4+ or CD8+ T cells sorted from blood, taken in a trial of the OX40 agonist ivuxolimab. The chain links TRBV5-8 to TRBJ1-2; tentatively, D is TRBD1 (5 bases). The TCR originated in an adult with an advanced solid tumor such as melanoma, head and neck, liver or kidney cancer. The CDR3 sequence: CAPSDSEVGSYTF. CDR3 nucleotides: TGTGCCCCCTCAGACAGTGAAGTTGGAAGCTACACCTTC.